The T cell receptor (beta chain) under discussion was sequenced for a study of fetal regulatory T cell absence and autoimmunity. Concerning this clone: Its target is not known.

This was a survey-level run. Using immunoSEQ multiplex PCR, the repertoire was profiled, and TCRdb retains in-frame clones only, with some absent. The table lists approximately 49,000 clones, just under 85% of them singletons, with less than 0.5% in the top ten. Study-wide results and caveats: Oligoclonal TCR enrichment in pancreas over cord blood reached over 90-fold for some clones. The oligoclonal enrichment was interpreted as supporting antigen-driven pancreatic autoimmunity before birth in IPEX syndrome.

This CDR3 contains 14 residues. The V segment lost 5 bases and the J segment 3 bases; nucleotides outside the gene matches: 6. Looked up from germline, CDR1 is MNHEY and CDR2 is SMNVEV (reference sequence). The TCR comes from a newborn boy with IPEX syndrome. This rearrangement joins TRBV27 to TRBJ2-7; 8 bases match TRBD2. Sequencing input: cord blood. The CDR3 bases are TGTGCCAGCAGTCAGGGACTAGGTGACTACGAGCAGTACTTC. It codes for CASSQGLGDYEQYF.